The 21 T cell receptor beta chains listed next were all sequenced from one sample in a study of CD4 T cells in relation to SARS-CoV-2 and coronaviruses. Only in-frame clones appear in the TCRdb table, and some are missing; sequencing was by immunoSEQ multiplex PCR. Of some 38,000 clones listed, around four fifths are singletons. Their cognate antigens are unknown. The specimen sequenced was memory CD4+ T cells from PBMCs, cultured in vitro. These receptors were taken from an adult with COVID-19.

The rearrangement links TRBV29-1 to TRBJ2-7; D is possibly TRBD2 (6 bases). The CDR3 extends over 12 amino acids. Germline values: CDR1 SQVTM, CDR2 ANQGSEA. V lost 4 bases and J 7 bases, leaving 14 bases between the germline ends. The CDR3 protein is CSVVPGLGEQYF. The CDR3 bases are TGCAGCGTTGTTCCGGGACTGGGGGAGCAGTACTTC.

The chain recombines TRBV28 with TRBJ1-2, with D perhaps matching TRBD1 (5 bases). The germline V gene has CDR1 MDHEN and CDR2 SYDVKM. With 1 base removed from V and 6 bases from J, the gap between germline ends came to 9 bases. The CDR3 sequence is 13 residues long. In DNA, the CDR3 is TGTGCCAGCAGTTTATACGGGACCCATGGCTACACCTTC. Protein sequence: CASSLYGTHGYTF.

The chain links TRBV9 to TRBJ2-1; D uncertain. CDR1 is SGDLS and CDR2 is YYNGEE in the germline V gene. Trimming removed 2 bases at V and 0 bases at J, with 6 bases between. The CDR3 is made up of 14 amino acids. The CDR3 DNA is TGTGCCAGCAGCGTGGCTCTCTCCTACAATGAGCAGTTCTTC. It specifies CASSVALSYNEQFF.

This clone was detected only a few times. The chain uses TRBV10-1 and TRBJ2-3; TRBD2 matches 11 bases. The length of the CDR3 is 15 residues. With V trimmed by 2 bases and J by 7 bases, 5 bases remained unmatched. Per germline, CDR1 WNHNN and CDR2 SYGVQD (reference sequence). The CDR3 DNA follows: TGCGCCAGCAGTGAGGTAGCGGGAGGGCCTTATACGCAGTATTTT. Its protein product is CASSEVAGGPYTQYF.

This clone was seen only a few times. The CDR3 protein is CASSPDRENTEAFF. The CDR3 DNA is TGTGCCAGCAGCCCGGACAGGGAGAACACTGAAGCTTTCTTT. The V and J genes are TRBV7-9 and TRBJ1-1, with TRBD1 matching 8 bases. The CDR3 loop spans 14 amino acids. CDR1 SEHNR and CDR2 FQNEAQ come from the germline V gene (reference sequence). Germline trimming cut 5 bases from V and 1 base from J; bases unmatched to any gene: 3.

The J gene is TRBJ1-4, the V gene TRBV4-1; possibly TRBD1 for D (6 bases). Trimming pared 1 base from V and 8 bases from J, leaving 14 bases between. This CDR3 spans 15 amino acids. Germline lookup yields CDR1 MGHRA and CDR2 YSYEKL. For the CDR3, the DNA is TGCGCCAGCAGCCAAGCCGGGGGGCTAGAGGAAAAACTGTTTTTT. Amino acids: CASSQAGGLEEKLFF.

A few counts support this clone. J is TRBJ1-6 and V is TRBV10-3; a possible D gene is TRBD1 (6 bases). Between the trimmed V and J ends, which lost 0 bases and 12 bases, there was a span of 24 bases. Germline values: CDR1 ENHRY, CDR2 SYGVKD. The CDR3 loop spans 18 amino acids. The CDR3 coding sequence is TGTGCCATCAGTGAGTCGCGAGGAGTTCCAGGGGCGCCGGGACCCCTCCACTTT. Translated: CAISESRGVPGAPGPLHF.

The chain employs TRBV19 and TRBJ2-3, with D perhaps TRBD2 (5 bases). The germline gives CDR1 LNHDA, CDR2 SQIVND (reference sequence). Trimming stripped 4 bases from V and 5 bases from J, with 19 bases between. The CDR3 spans 16 residues. CDR3 protein: CASSKGRGRAGDTQYF. The CDR3 DNA reads TGTGCCAGTAGTAAGGGTCGCGGGCGGGCCGGAGATACGCAGTATTTT.

The chain joins TRBV19 to TRBJ2-3; D is uncertain. This CDR3 contains 13 residues. From germline, CDR1 is LNHDA and CDR2 SQIVND (reference sequence). V lost 5 bases and J 2 bases, leaving 8 bases between the germline ends. Here the CDR3 reads CASSQYLTDTQYF. The CDR3 nucleotides are TGTGCCAGTAGTCAATACCTCACAGATACGCAGTATTTT.

This clone has only one observation. This sequence joins TRBV18 and TRBJ1-4, with 7 bases aligning to TRBD1. Germline V gene data show CDR1 as KGHSH and CDR2 as LQKENI. The CDR3 is 16 amino acids. J was trimmed by 9 bases and V by 3 bases; bases with no gene match: 13. CDR3 DNA sequence: TGTGCCAGCTCACCTACCACGCGGGACAGCGGTAAAAAACTGTTTTTT. As protein: CASSPTTRDSGKKLFF.

The J gene is TRBJ2-3, the V gene TRBV11-2; 8 positions agree with TRBD1. The CDR3 loop spans 16 amino acids. Germline V CDR1 and CDR2: SGHAT, FQNNGV. Trimming took 4 bases from V and 6 from J; bases not matched to a gene: 12. The CDR3: CASSSRADRGWDTQYF. CDR3 sequence (DNA): TGTGCCAGCAGCTCAAGGGCAGACAGGGGATGGGATACGCAGTATTTT.

The gene calls are TRBV28 and TRBJ1-3; D gene unclear. This CDR3 has 13 amino acids. The germline V gene has CDR1 MDHEN and CDR2 SYDVKM. Deletions cut 7 bases from V and 4 bases from J, with 11 bases between. CDR3 sequence reads: CASTWRSGNTIYF. The CDR3 DNA sequence: TGTGCCAGCACCTGGAGGTCCGGAAACACCATATATTTT. Complete variable domain (other parts from reference TRBV28 and TRBJ1-3): DVKVTQSSRYLVKRTGEKVFLECVQDMDHENMFWYRQDPGLGLRLIYFSYDVKMKEKGDIPEGYSVSREKKERFSLILESASTNQTSMYLCASTWRSGNTIYFGEGSWLTVV.

The genes are TRBV7-7 and TRBJ2-1, with 10 bases aligning to TRBD2. With V trimmed by 6 bases and J by 3 bases, 8 bases remained unmatched. Germline V gene lookup returns CDR1 SSHAT and CDR2 FNYEAQ (reference sequence). The CDR3 has 16 amino acids. CDR3 region: CASRPSGRAYYNEQFF. In DNA, the CDR3 is TGTGCCAGCAGACCAAGCGGGAGGGCCTACTACAATGAGCAGTTCTTC.

The V gene is TRBV29-1, the J gene TRBJ2-3; TRBD2 might be the D (5 bases). Germline V lookup: CDR1 SQVTM, CDR2 ANQGSEA. This CDR3 comprises 19 residues. With 7 bases removed from V and 2 bases from J, the gap between germline ends came to 31 bases. The CDR3 reads CSAQKPSGGPKTFTDTQYF. CDR3 bases: TGCAGCGCCCAGAAGCCGAGCGGTGGCCCGAAAACTTTCACAGATACGCAGTATTTT.

This chain links TRBV19 with TRBJ2-3; tentative D call: TRBD2 (6 bases). From germline, CDR1 is LNHDA and CDR2 SQIVND (reference sequence). Trimming removed 4 bases at V and 1 base at J, with 12 bases between. The CDR3 covers 15 residues. The CDR3 region is CASSRGETRTDTQYF. CDR3 DNA: TGTGCCAGTAGTAGGGGGGAGACTCGCACAGATACGCAGTATTTT.

The V and J genes are TRBV3-1 (or the pseudogene TRBV3-2) and TRBJ2-1; a possible D gene is TRBD1 (6 bases). The CDR3 spans 14 residues. V lost 7 bases, J lost 4 bases, and 14 bases lay in between. Germline V lookup: CDR1 LGHDT, CDR2 YNNKEL (reference sequence). The CDR3 here is CASTYRDGYNEQFF. The CDR3 DNA sequence: TGTGCCAGCACCTACAGGGATGGATACAATGAGCAGTTCTTC.

The chain couples TRBV5-4 to TRBJ2-7, with TRBD1 matching 7 bases. The junction had 14 bases not matched to a gene; V was cut back by 2 bases and J by 6 bases. The CDR3 length is 16 residues. The germline V gene encodes CDR1 SGHNT and CDR2 YYREEE (reference sequence). CDR3 nucleotides: TGTGCCAGCAGCTTAGGGGGCAGCGATCGGTCTCGCGAGCAGTACTTC. This translates into CASSLGGSDRSREQYF.

Comments on this clone: In the same sample, other DNA sequences code for this CDR3. The rearrangement joins TRBV5-5 to TRBJ2-1; tentatively, D is TRBD2 (5 bases). From germline, CDR1 is SGHKS and CDR2 YYEKEE (reference sequence). The CDR3 covers 15 residues. V lost 2 bases and J lost 0, with 9 bases in between. CDR3 nucleotide sequence: TGTGCCAGCAGCTTAGACGGGGACTCCTACAATGAGCAGTTCTTC. Its protein is CASSLDGDSYNEQFF.

The chain recombines TRBV28 with TRBJ2-7; no firm D call. The germline V gene has CDR1 MDHEN and CDR2 SYDVKM. Trimming removed 3 bases at V and 5 bases at J, with 26 bases between. This CDR3 has 18 residues. The CDR3 nucleotides read TGTGCCAGCAGTTTTCGCCCGGTGGTCTCCGTACGTATTCACGAGCAGTACTTC. Translation: CASSFRPVVSVRIHEQYF.

The chain combines TRBV24-1 with TRBJ2-3; no clear D. From germline, CDR1 is KGHDR and CDR2 SFDVKD. Trimming removed 5 bases from V and 3 bases from J, with 14 bases in between. CDR3 size: 15 residues. The CDR3 spells CATSGSHHRTDTQYF. Here the CDR3 DNA reads TGTGCCACCAGTGGGAGCCACCACCGGACAGATACGCAGTATTTT.

This chain links TRBV5-5 with TRBJ2-7; 7 nucleotides line up with TRBD1. The CDR3 covers 14 residues. CDR1 is SGHKS, CDR2 YYEKEE, per germline (reference sequence). V lost 4 bases to trimming and J lost 3 bases; unmatched junction nucleotides: 7. The CDR3 DNA sequence: TGTGCCAGCAGCCATTTAGCAGGGGGCTACGAGCAGTACTTC. This codes for CASSHLAGGYEQYF.